These T cell receptor beta chains were read from a single sample in a study of blood T cell repertoires in COVID-19. Sequencing used immunoSEQ multiplex PCR; TCRdb keeps in-frame clones, though not all of them. In the table there are 23,000 or so clones, under 90% of which are singletons. Sequenced input: peripheral blood. The receptors were gathered from a human donor in a cohort sampled during active COVID-19. CDR3s include the opening cysteine and the closing phenylalanine or tryptophan. The order of the fields is J gene, clone size, V gene, D gene, CDR3 length, CDR3 DNA, CDR3 protein. A D gene is named only where the DNA matches it firmly. A clone size is listed for some rows: how often the clone was seen (once, few, many), or a class if it is expanded.

J gene: TRBJ2-1
clone size: NA
V gene: TRBV11-2
D gene: NA
CDR3 length: 14
CDR3 DNA: TGTGCCAGCAGCTTAAGCGGGCCCCAGAATGAGCAGTTCTTC
CDR3 protein: CASSLSGPQNEQFF

J gene: TRBJ1-4
clone size: NA
V gene: TRBV7-2
D gene: NA
CDR3 length: 14
CDR3 DNA: TGTGCCAGCAGTTCGCGGTCAACTAATGAAAAACTGTTTTTT
CDR3 protein: CASSSRSTNEKLFF

J gene: TRBJ1-1
clone size: NA
V gene: TRBV5-5
D gene: NA
CDR3 length: 15
CDR3 DNA: TGTGCCAGCAGCATACTCGGCGGGGGAAACACTGAAGCTTTCTTT
CDR3 protein: CASSILGGGNTEAFF

J gene: TRBJ1-4
clone size: NA
V gene: TRBV25-1
D gene: TRBD1
CDR3 length: 15
CDR3 DNA: TGTGCCAGCAGTGAACCCGGACAGGGTAATGAAAAACTGTTTTTT
CDR3 protein: CASSEPGQGNEKLFF

J gene: TRBJ1-3
clone size: NA
V gene: TRBV5-8
D gene: NA
CDR3 length: 15
CDR3 DNA: TGTGCCACAGCCTACGGGGGATACTCTGGAAACACCATATATTTT
CDR3 protein: CATAYGGYSGNTIYF

J gene: TRBJ1-2
clone size: NA
V gene: TRBV6-1
D gene: TRBD1
CDR3 length: 20
CDR3 DNA: TGTGCCAGCAGTGGCCGGTTCCGGGACAGGTACCTCCGACCTAACTATGGCTACACCTTC
CDR3 protein: CASSGRFRDRYLRPNYGYTF

J gene: TRBJ2-7
clone size: NA
V gene: TRBV6-4
D gene: NA
CDR3 length: 13
CDR3 DNA: TGTGCCAGCAGTGACGAAAGAGGGAACGAGCAGTACTTC
CDR3 protein: CASSDERGNEQYF

J gene: TRBJ2-1
clone size: NA
V gene: TRBV5-8
D gene: TRBD1
CDR3 length: 14
CDR3 DNA: TGTGCCAGCACCCGACAGGGCCCCTACAATGAGCAGTTCTTC
CDR3 protein: CASTRQGPYNEQFF

J gene: TRBJ1-4
clone size: NA
V gene: TRBV19
D gene: NA
CDR3 length: 14
CDR3 DNA: TGTGCCAGTATCCCCCGGGGGGGGAATGAAAAACTGTTTTTT
CDR3 protein: CASIPRGGNEKLFF

J gene: TRBJ2-3
clone size: NA
V gene: TRBV12-5
D gene: NA
CDR3 length: 13
CDR3 DNA: TGTGCTAGTGGTCCCGACTTTTTACTTACGCAGTATTTT
CDR3 protein: CASGPDFLLTQYF

J gene: TRBJ2-2
clone size: NA
V gene: TRBV6-6
D gene: NA
CDR3 length: 13
CDR3 DNA: TGTGCCAGTCAGGGGCAGATCACCGGGGAGCTGTTTTTT
CDR3 protein: CASQGQITGELFF

J gene: TRBJ1-5
clone size: NA
V gene: TRBV5-5
D gene: TRBD1
CDR3 length: 15
CDR3 DNA: TGTGCCAGCAGCTTCTATCAGGGGGTGGGTCAGCCCCAGCATTTT
CDR3 protein: CASSFYQGVGQPQHF

J gene: TRBJ2-2
clone size: NA
V gene: TRBV7-3
D gene: TRBD1
CDR3 length: 15
CDR3 DNA: TGTGCCAGCAGCTCCGGGACAGGGGACACCGGGGAGCTGTTTTTT
CDR3 protein: CASSSGTGDTGELFF

J gene: TRBJ1-1
clone size: NA
V gene: TRBV28
D gene: TRBD1
CDR3 length: 15
CDR3 DNA: TGTGCCAGCAGCGGGGGGGGACAGATGAACACTGAAGCTTTCTTT
CDR3 protein: CASSGGGQMNTEAFF

J gene: TRBJ1-1
clone size: NA
V gene: TRBV3-1/TRBV3-2
D gene: TRBD1
CDR3 length: 12
CDR3 DNA: TGTGCCAGCAGCCCCGACAGGGTGGAAGCTTTCTTT
CDR3 protein: CASSPDRVEAFF

J gene: TRBJ1-4
clone size: NA
V gene: TRBV5-1
D gene: NA
CDR3 length: 15
CDR3 DNA: TGCGCCAGCAGCTTGGCAGGCCCATCCAGCGAAAAACTGTTTTTT
CDR3 protein: CASSLAGPSSEKLFF

J gene: TRBJ1-3
clone size: once
V gene: TRBV27
D gene: NA
CDR3 length: 13
CDR3 DNA: TGTGCCAGTAGCAGGGTCACTGGAAACACCATATATTTT
CDR3 protein: CASSRVTGNTIYF

J gene: TRBJ2-3
clone size: once
V gene: TRBV11-3
D gene: NA
CDR3 length: 16
CDR3 DNA: TGTGCCAGCAGCTTACTACTAGGATTTTCCGCAGATACGCAGTATTTT
CDR3 protein: CASSLLLGFSADTQYF

J gene: TRBJ1-4
clone size: NA
V gene: TRBV19
D gene: NA
CDR3 length: 14
CDR3 DNA: TGTGCCAGTAGTATGGGCAGGGCGAATGAAAAACTGTTTTTT
CDR3 protein: CASSMGRANEKLFF

J gene: TRBJ2-7
clone size: NA
V gene: TRBV6-5
D gene: TRBD2
CDR3 length: 14
CDR3 DNA: TGTGCCAGCAGTCCCCTGGGAGGGGAGTACGAGCAGTACTTC
CDR3 protein: CASSPLGGEYEQYF

J gene: TRBJ2-5
clone size: NA
V gene: TRBV18
D gene: NA
CDR3 length: 13
CDR3 DNA: TGTGCCAGCTCCCCCGGAGCCCAAGAGACCCAGTACTTC
CDR3 protein: CASSPGAQETQYF

J gene: TRBJ1-3
clone size: NA
V gene: TRBV3-1/TRBV3-2
D gene: NA
CDR3 length: 17
CDR3 DNA: TGTGCCAGCAGCTATGAGACAGGCCTCCTCTCTGGAAACACCATATATTTT
CDR3 protein: CASSYETGLLSGNTIYF

J gene: TRBJ2-5
clone size: NA
V gene: TRBV7-6
D gene: TRBD2
CDR3 length: 17
CDR3 DNA: TGTGCCAGCAGCTTAGCGACTAGCGGGGGCCCCAGGGAGACCCAGTACTTC
CDR3 protein: CASSLATSGGPRETQYF

J gene: TRBJ1-2
clone size: NA
V gene: TRBV6-1
D gene: NA
CDR3 length: 13
CDR3 DNA: TGTGCCAGCAGTGAAGCAGGGGGAAGAGGCTACACCTTC
CDR3 protein: CASSEAGGRGYTF

J gene: TRBJ1-2
clone size: NA
V gene: TRBV11-1
D gene: NA
CDR3 length: 13
CDR3 DNA: TGTGCCAGCAGCTTAGTACAGGGCTATGGCTACACCTTC
CDR3 protein: CASSLVQGYGYTF

J gene: TRBJ1-2
clone size: NA
V gene: TRBV3-1/TRBV3-2
D gene: NA
CDR3 length: 13
CDR3 DNA: TGTGCCAGCAGCCAAGTTACAGACTATGGCTACACCTTC
CDR3 protein: CASSQVTDYGYTF

J gene: TRBJ1-2
clone size: NA
V gene: TRBV30
D gene: TRBD1
CDR3 length: 17
CDR3 DNA: TGTGCCTGGAGTGTACGGAATTGGGGACAGGGGCGATATGGCTACACCTTC
CDR3 protein: CAWSVRNWGQGRYGYTF

J gene: TRBJ2-5
clone size: NA
V gene: TRBV18
D gene: NA
CDR3 length: 14
CDR3 DNA: TGTGCCAGCTCACCATTTTCAGGCCAAGAGACCCAGTACTTC
CDR3 protein: CASSPFSGQETQYF

J gene: TRBJ2-3
clone size: once
V gene: TRBV11-2
D gene: NA
CDR3 length: 13
CDR3 DNA: TGTGCCAGCAGCCTTACTAGCACAGATACGCAGTATTTT
CDR3 protein: CASSLTSTDTQYF

J gene: TRBJ1-4
clone size: NA
V gene: TRBV5-6
D gene: NA
CDR3 length: 14
CDR3 DNA: TGTGCCAGCAGCCCGACAGCAACTAATGAAAAACTGTTTTTT
CDR3 protein: CASSPTATNEKLFF

J gene: TRBJ1-4
clone size: NA
V gene: TRBV5-6
D gene: NA
CDR3 length: 14
CDR3 DNA: TGTGCCAGCAGCTTGGCGGCGGGTGGAGAAAAACTGTTTTTT
CDR3 protein: CASSLAAGGEKLFF

J gene: TRBJ2-7
clone size: NA
V gene: TRBV27
D gene: NA
CDR3 length: 16
CDR3 DNA: TGTGCCAGCAGTTTAAGTGGGGGGACCCTTGGGTATGGGCAGTACTTC
CDR3 protein: CASSLSGGTLGYGQYF

J gene: TRBJ1-1
clone size: NA
V gene: TRBV5-8
D gene: TRBD1
CDR3 length: 11
CDR3 DNA: TGTGCCAGCAGGGACAGGGCTCCGGCTTTCTTT
CDR3 protein: CASRDRAPAFF

J gene: TRBJ1-2
clone size: NA
V gene: TRBV30
D gene: TRBD1
CDR3 length: 11
CDR3 DNA: TGTGCCTGGGGACAGGTGGTCCGCTGCACCTTC
CDR3 protein: CAWGQVVRCTF

J gene: TRBJ2-7
clone size: NA
V gene: TRBV4-2
D gene: TRBD2
CDR3 length: 14
CDR3 DNA: TGTGCCAGCAGGGCGGGGGGGGCTTCTTACGAGCAGTACTTC
CDR3 protein: CASRAGGASYEQYF

J gene: TRBJ2-1
clone size: NA
V gene: TRBV5-1
D gene: TRBD1
CDR3 length: 16
CDR3 DNA: TGCGCCAGCAGCCCCGGGACAGGGGGCCCCTACAATGAGCAGTTCTTC
CDR3 protein: CASSPGTGGPYNEQFF

J gene: TRBJ2-5
clone size: NA
V gene: TRBV5-1
D gene: NA
CDR3 length: 14
CDR3 DNA: TGCGCCAGCAGCTTGGATATGGCGGTAGAGACCCAGTACTTC
CDR3 protein: CASSLDMAVETQYF

J gene: TRBJ2-7
clone size: NA
V gene: TRBV11-2
D gene: TRBD2
CDR3 length: 16
CDR3 DNA: TGTGCCAGCAGCTTAGATCGGGCGGGGGGGACCTACGAGCAGTACTTC
CDR3 protein: CASSLDRAGGTYEQYF

J gene: TRBJ2-7
clone size: NA
V gene: TRBV3-1/TRBV3-2
D gene: NA
CDR3 length: 12
CDR3 DNA: TGTGCCAGCAGTCGCAGTATTTACGAGCAGTACTTC
CDR3 protein: CASSRSIYEQYF

J gene: TRBJ1-6
clone size: NA
V gene: TRBV12-5
D gene: TRBD1
CDR3 length: 14
CDR3 DNA: TGTGCTAGTGGCCCCGGACAGGTTAATTCACCCCTCCACTTT
CDR3 protein: CASGPGQVNSPLHF

J gene: TRBJ2-3
clone size: NA
V gene: TRBV5-4
D gene: TRBD2
CDR3 length: 15
CDR3 DNA: TGTGCCAGCAGCCCACTAGCGGGGGATACAGATACGCAGTATTTT
CDR3 protein: CASSPLAGDTDTQYF

J gene: TRBJ2-3
clone size: NA
V gene: TRBV5-5
D gene: NA
CDR3 length: 14
CDR3 DNA: TGTGCCAGCAGCTTAGGGGGGGCCGCAGATACGCAGTATTTT
CDR3 protein: CASSLGGAADTQYF

J gene: TRBJ1-3
clone size: NA
V gene: TRBV6-6
D gene: NA
CDR3 length: 14
CDR3 DNA: TGTGCCAGCAGGCTGATACTCTCTGGAAACACCATATATTTT
CDR3 protein: CASRLILSGNTIYF

J gene: TRBJ1-1
clone size: NA
V gene: TRBV6-1
D gene: NA
CDR3 length: 14
CDR3 DNA: TGTGCCAGCAGTGAAGGGTCGGGGAACACTGAAGCTTTCTTT
CDR3 protein: CASSEGSGNTEAFF

J gene: TRBJ2-7
clone size: NA
V gene: TRBV27
D gene: TRBD1
CDR3 length: 19
CDR3 DNA: TGTGCCAGCAGTTTGACGCAATGGACAGGGAAAGGTGGCTCCTACGAGCAGTACTTC
CDR3 protein: CASSLTQWTGKGGSYEQYF

J gene: TRBJ2-7
clone size: NA
V gene: TRBV5-6
D gene: TRBD1
CDR3 length: 17
CDR3 DNA: TGTGCCAGCAGCTTGGCAAGGGGGCCTCAACCTTCCTACGAGCAGCACTTC
CDR3 protein: CASSLARGPQPSYEQHF

J gene: TRBJ2-1
clone size: NA
V gene: TRBV11-3
D gene: NA
CDR3 length: 14
CDR3 DNA: TGTGCCAGCGCAGTTACCAGCTCCTACAATGAGCAGTTCTTC
CDR3 protein: CASAVTSSYNEQFF

J gene: TRBJ2-6
clone size: NA
V gene: TRBV7-9
D gene: NA
CDR3 length: 17
CDR3 DNA: TGTGCCAGCAGCTTTCAGACTACCCTGTCTGGGGCCAACGTCCTGACTTTC
CDR3 protein: CASSFQTTLSGANVLTF

J gene: TRBJ1-4
clone size: NA
V gene: TRBV2
D gene: NA
CDR3 length: 14
CDR3 DNA: TGTGCCAGCAACGGCGGGCCCGTAAATGAAAAACTGTTTTTT
CDR3 protein: CASNGGPVNEKLFF

J gene: TRBJ1-1
clone size: NA
V gene: TRBV5-1
D gene: NA
CDR3 length: 14
CDR3 DNA: TGCGCCAGCAGCTTGCCGGACAGAGGGAATGAAGCTTTCTTT
CDR3 protein: CASSLPDRGNEAFF

J gene: TRBJ2-1
clone size: NA
V gene: TRBV6-2/TRBV6-3
D gene: TRBD1
CDR3 length: 16
CDR3 DNA: TGTGCCAGCAGTTACTCGGAGACAGGGATCTACAATGAGCAGTTCTTC
CDR3 protein: CASSYSETGIYNEQFF

J gene: TRBJ2-7
clone size: few
V gene: TRBV5-6
D gene: NA
CDR3 length: 14
CDR3 DNA: TGTGCCAGCAGCTTGGGGACAGTCTCCTACGAGCAGTACTTC
CDR3 protein: CASSLGTVSYEQYF

J gene: TRBJ1-3
clone size: NA
V gene: TRBV6-5
D gene: NA
CDR3 length: 11
CDR3 DNA: TGTGCCAGCAGGAGAGGAAACACCATATATTTT
CDR3 protein: CASRRGNTIYF

J gene: TRBJ2-7
clone size: NA
V gene: TRBV5-4
D gene: TRBD1
CDR3 length: 16
CDR3 DNA: TGTGCCAGCAGCTTGTCTCCGGGACAGGGTAACTACGAGCAGTACTTC
CDR3 protein: CASSLSPGQGNYEQYF